A selection of T cell receptor beta chains follows, all from one sample in a study of type 1 and type 2 diabetes patients. One entry per CDR3 protein results from TCRdb running MiXCR on the multiplex PCR reads. Among fewer than 300,000 distinct CDR3 sequences listed, 47% were seen once. The sequencing sample was made of peripheral blood mononuclear cells (PBMCs). These receptors were collected from a man aged 18 to 30 with type 2 diabetes. The conserved cysteine and the conserved F or W are not part of the CDR3 here.

J: TRBJ2-1
V: TRBV7-3
CDR3: ASSSSSGGAYNEQF

J: TRBJ2-1
V: TRBV20-1
CDR3: SARVLAASNEQF

J: TRBJ2-1
V: TRBV2
CDR3: ASSVRYNEQF

J: TRBJ2-7
V: TRBV9
CDR3: ASNQGADEQY

J: TRBJ2-7
V: TRBV7-2
CDR3: ASSSWGKGQAYEQY

J: TRBJ2-7
V: TRBV2
CDR3: ASSEGLASSYEQY

J: TRBJ1-2
V: TRBV2
CDR3: ASSSGVFYYGYT

J: TRBJ2-7
V: TRBV15
CDR3: ATRQGAYEQY

J: TRBJ2-7
V: TRBV5-1
CDR3: ASSSGTGFYEQY

J: TRBJ1-6
V: TRBV13
CDR3: ASSMTGKGSPLH

J: TRBJ1-1
V: TRBV20-1
CDR3: SARGSRPEAF

J: TRBJ1-5
V: TRBV7-8
CDR3: ASSPTGQDQPQH

J: TRBJ2-5
V: TRBV15
CDR3: ATSRDRVEWWETQY

J: TRBJ2-6
V: TRBV30
CDR3: TWSGPGVPGANVLT

J: TRBJ2-2
V: TRBV19
CDR3: ASRSLRGTSSIGELF

J: TRBJ2-6
V: TRBV12-3/TRBV12-4
CDR3: ASSLRGLSSGANVLT

J: TRBJ2-3
V: TRBV19
CDR3: ASSMYGYTDTQY

J: TRBJ1-2
V: TRBV6-1
CDR3: ASSERRTGRDGYT